These T cell receptor beta chains were read from a single sample in a study of OX40 agonist ivuxolimab in advanced cancers. Measured with immunoSEQ multiplex PCR; TCRdb has only the in-frame clones, and not every one. The sample lists about 78,000 clones, about 90% occurring once. Sequences were derived from CD4+ or CD8+ T cells sorted from blood, sampled in a trial of the OX40 agonist ivuxolimab. Receptors originate from an adult with an advanced solid tumor such as melanoma, head and neck, liver or kidney cancer. The CDR3 runs from the conserved cysteine through the conserved F or W. The D gene is left open where the match is weak. Size is stated for part of the rows, as once, few or many counts, or as a class when the clone is expanded.

J,size,V,D,CDR3,DNA
TRBJ1-1,.,TRBV21-1,.,CASSAPGGESPIGTEAFF,TGTGCCAGCAGCGCCCCCGGGGGGGAATCGCCAATTGGCACTGAAGCTTTCTTT
TRBJ2-3,.,TRBV30,TRBD2,CAWSSPASGAEYTQYF,TGTGCCTGGAGTTCACCAGCTAGCGGGGCGGAATATACGCAGTATTTT
TRBJ1-1,.,TRBV6-6,TRBD1,CASSTYRGLTEAFF,TGTGCCAGCAGTACATACAGGGGGCTGACTGAAGCTTTCTTT
TRBJ2-7,.,TRBV7-9,.,CASSLVAGNSYEQYF,TGTGCCAGCAGCTTAGTCGCAGGGAACTCCTACGAGCAGTACTTC
TRBJ1-1,.,TRBV2,.,CASSPRSAGSYYTEAFF,TGTGCCAGCAGTCCCCGAAGCGCGGGTTCGTATTACACTGAAGCTTTCTTT
TRBJ1-1,.,TRBV5-1,TRBD1,CASSLGTGAPREAFF,TGCGCCAGCAGCTTGGGGACAGGGGCCCCCCGGGAAGCTTTCTTT
TRBJ2-1,.,TRBV19,TRBD1,CASSTQQGASSYNEQFF,TGTGCCAGTAGTACGCAGCAGGGGGCTAGCTCCTACAATGAGCAGTTCTTC
TRBJ1-1,.,TRBV28,.,CASQGGVRNTEAFF,TGTGCCAGCCAGGGCGGGGTAAGGAACACTGAAGCTTTCTTT
TRBJ1-2,.,TRBV27,.,CASSLDSSEGYGYTF,TGTGCCAGCAGTTTAGACTCCTCCGAGGGCTATGGCTACACCTTC
TRBJ1-4,.,TRBV7-8,TRBD1,CASSQGPGQGAGGLFF,TGTGCCAGCAGCCAGGGGCCGGGACAGGGGGCAGGTGGACTGTTTTTT
TRBJ2-7,.,TRBV29-1,TRBD2,CSVAGTSGDGEQYF,TGCAGCGTAGCCGGGACTAGCGGGGATGGGGAGCAGTACTTC
TRBJ1-4,.,TRBV5-1,TRBD1,CASSLDHRGANEKLFF,TGCGCCAGCAGCTTGGACCACAGGGGAGCTAATGAAAAACTGTTTTTT
TRBJ2-5,.,TRBV20-1,.,CSALNQETQYF,TGCAGTGCTTTGAACCAAGAGACCCAGTACTTC
TRBJ2-3,.,TRBV30,.,CAWSQGKGKGTQYF,TGTGCCTGGAGTCAAGGGAAGGGAAAGGGTACGCAGTATTTT
TRBJ1-2,.,TRBV13,TRBD1,CASSLGPGGYGYTF,TGTGCCAGCAGCTTAGGCCCAGGGGGCTATGGCTACACCTTC
TRBJ2-1,.,TRBV2,TRBD2,CASLIAGARDEQFF,TGTGCCAGCTTGATAGCGGGGGCCCGCGACGAGCAGTTCTTC
TRBJ1-1,.,TRBV5-4,TRBD1,CASSFGGQGEDTEAFF,TGTGCCAGCAGCTTTGGTGGGCAGGGGGAAGACACTGAAGCTTTCTTT
TRBJ2-3,.,TRBV28,TRBD2,CASSPTRLAGRTDTQYF,TGTGCCAGCAGCCCGACCCGACTAGCGGGGCGCACAGATACGCAGTATTTT
TRBJ1-1,.,TRBV4-2,.,CASSQDEAREAFF,TGTGCCAGCAGCCAAGATGAGGCACGGGAAGCTTTCTTT
TRBJ2-7,once,TRBV7-7,TRBD2,CASSSGLAGEGEQYF,TGTGCTAGCAGCTCAGGACTAGCGGGAGAGGGGGAGCAGTACTTC
TRBJ2-7,.,TRBV28,TRBD2,CASRGGGGSYEQYF,TGTGCCAGCAGAGGTGGCGGGGGCTCCTACGAGCAGTACTTC
TRBJ1-5,few,TRBV19,.,CASTLRTDSNQPQHF,TGTGCCAGTACCCTGAGGACGGATAGCAATCAGCCCCAGCATTTT
TRBJ1-3,.,TRBV5-1,.,CASSATAGSGNTIYF,TGCGCCAGCAGCGCCACAGCTGGCTCTGGAAACACCATATATTTT
TRBJ2-7,.,TRBV11-2,.,CASSQLSLYEQYF,TGTGCCAGCAGCCAATTATCTCTGTACGAGCAGTACTTC
TRBJ2-3,.,TRBV21-1,.,CASSKGVPVVTDTQYF,TGTGCCAGCAGCAAGGGAGTCCCAGTCGTCACAGATACGCAGTATTTT
TRBJ2-7,many,TRBV6-6,.,CASSYSPATYEQYF,TGTGCCAGCAGTTACTCCCCAGCTACCTACGAGCAGTACTTC
TRBJ2-7,.,TRBV15,TRBD1,CATSRESRQGYEQYF,TGTGCCACCAGCAGAGAGTCGCGACAGGGGTACGAGCAGTACTTC
TRBJ1-6,.,TRBV27,TRBD1,CASSLLGTGGGIAFDNSPLHF,TGTGCCAGCAGTTTATTAGGGACAGGGGGTGGGATCGCCTTCGATAATTCACCCCTCCACTTT
TRBJ1-5,.,TRBV7-2,.,CASSFAAGNQPQHF,TGTGCCAGCAGCTTCGCGGCGGGGAATCAGCCCCAGCATTTT
TRBJ2-7,.,TRBV28,TRBD2,CAWGGSYEQYF,TGTGCCTGGGGGGGCTCCTACGAGCAGTACTTC
TRBJ2-1,.,TRBV20-1,.,CSASRTVEQFF,TGCAGTGCTAGTCGCACCGTGGAGCAGTTCTTC
TRBJ1-2,.,TRBV30,.,CAWKNWRGGGYTF,TGTGCCTGGAAAAATTGGCGGGGCGGTGGCTACACCTTC
TRBJ2-5,.,TRBV7-2,TRBD2,CASSFGGAGIPQETQYF,TGTGCCAGCAGCTTTGGGGGAGCGGGGATACCCCAAGAGACCCAGTACTTC
TRBJ2-2,.,TRBV28,TRBD2,CASSGLAGGIGELFF,TGTGCCAGCAGCGGACTAGCGGGAGGGATCGGGGAGCTGTTTTTT
TRBJ2-5,few,TRBV5-1,.,CASSSGGSQETQYF,TGCGCCAGCAGCTCCGGGGGTTCCCAAGAGACCCAGTACTTC
TRBJ1-2,.,TRBV6-1,.,CAIGGSYGYTF,TGTGCCATCGGGGGGAGCTATGGCTACACCTTC
TRBJ2-2,.,TRBV25-1,.,CASSDPVGELFF,TGTGCCAGCAGTGACCCGGTCGGGGAGCTGTTTTTT
TRBJ2-4,.,TRBV6-1,.,CASSARLKVAKNIQYF,TGTGCCAGCAGTGCCCGGCTCAAAGTAGCCAAAAACATTCAGTACTTC
TRBJ1-2,.,TRBV21-1,.,CASSKVIERGGNYGYTF,TGTGCCAGCAGCAAAGTAATCGAAAGGGGAGGTAACTATGGCTACACCTTC
TRBJ2-5,.,TRBV9,.,CASSVGTSNTQYF,TGTGCCAGCAGCGTAGGAACCTCCAATACCCAGTACTTC
TRBJ2-1,.,TRBV18,.,CASSPRGTYSYNEQFF,TGTGCCAGCTCACCACGCGGGACCTACTCCTACAATGAGCAGTTCTTC
TRBJ1-1,.,TRBV28,.,CASGGRRGSEAFF,TGTGCCAGTGGGGGCAGGCGAGGGTCTGAAGCTTTCTTT
TRBJ2-7,.,TRBV6-5,.,CASSSPGTSNEQYF,TGTGCCAGCAGTTCCCCCGGGACTTCTAACGAGCAGTACTTC
TRBJ2-3,.,TRBV7-2,.,CASSLVREDTQYF,TGTGCCAGCAGCTTAGTGAGGGAAGATACGCAGTATTTT
TRBJ2-1,.,TRBV7-9,.,CASRPALVEQFF,TGTGCCAGCCGCCCGGCCCTAGTTGAGCAGTTCTTC
TRBJ1-2,.,TRBV5-1,.,CASSFEGYGYTF,TGCGCCAGCAGCTTCGAAGGCTATGGCTACACCTTC
TRBJ1-1,once,TRBV27,.,CASSLRILRLGTEAFF,TGTGCCAGCAGTTTGAGGATCCTCAGGCTAGGGACTGAAGCTTTCTTT
TRBJ2-2,.,TRBV7-9,.,CASSPGEADNTGELFF,TGTGCCAGCAGCCCGGGGGAGGCGGATAACACCGGGGAGCTGTTTTTT
TRBJ2-1,.,TRBV7-9,TRBD2,CASSYSGLAGLATHNEQFF,TGTGCCAGCAGTTACTCGGGACTAGCGGGGCTAGCTACCCACAATGAGCAGTTCTTC
TRBJ2-3,.,TRBV6-6,TRBD2,CASTPPAGGRADTQYF,TGTGCCAGCACCCCCCCGGCGGGGGGTCGCGCAGATACGCAGTATTTT
TRBJ1-2,.,TRBV11-2,.,CASSPARPGEGPYGYTF,TGTGCCAGCAGCCCCGCCAGGCCCGGCGAGGGGCCCTATGGCTACACCTTC
TRBJ2-7,once,TRBV28,.,CASSSPPGGYEQYF,TGTGCCAGCAGTTCCCCCCCTGGGGGGTACGAGCAGTACTTC
TRBJ2-7,.,TRBV4-2,TRBD2,CASSQDRGRGLGQYF,TGTGCCAGCAGCCAAGACCGGGGGAGGGGTCTGGGGCAGTACTTC
TRBJ1-3,.,TRBV20-1,TRBD1,CSASQGDTIYF,TGCAGTGCTAGTCAGGGGGACACCATATATTTT
TRBJ1-2,.,TRBV28,TRBD1,CASSLRGIPYGYTF,TGTGCCAGCAGTCTCAGGGGGATACCATATGGCTACACCTTC
TRBJ1-1,.,TRBV11-3,.,CASSFDGPNTEAFF,TGTGCCAGCAGCTTTGACGGACCGAACACTGAAGCTTTCTTT
TRBJ2-1,.,TRBV12-2,.,CASRSHRGPYNEQFF,TGTGCAAGTCGCTCTCACCGGGGGCCATACAATGAGCAGTTCTTC
TRBJ2-3,.,TRBV5-6,.,CASSLAATDTQYF,TGTGCCAGCAGCTTGGCGGCCACAGATACGCAGTATTTT
TRBJ2-5,.,TRBV2,.,CASRGTSQETQYF,TGTGCCAGCCGAGGGACTTCCCAAGAGACCCAGTACTTC